What follows are 28 T cell receptor beta chains derived from one specimen sequenced in a study of blood T cell repertoires in COVID-19. Generated by immunoSEQ multiplex PCR, the TCRdb table keeps only in-frame clones and is missing some. The table has approximately 190,000 clones, around four fifths seen once. Input material: peripheral blood. These TCRs come from a human donor in a cohort sampled during active COVID-19.

This clone was counted once. The chain carries TRBV25-1 and TRBJ1-6, with D possibly being TRBD1 (6 bases). With 8 bases removed from V and 10 bases from J, the gap between germline ends came to 21 bases. The CDR3 length is 15 residues. Germline CDR1 is MGHDK and CDR2 is SYGVNS. CDR3 sequence (DNA): TGTGCCAGCGCTGGGGACCTCGGGGGGACATCACCCCTCCACTTT. Translation: CASAGDLGGTSPLHF.

The chain links TRBV2 to TRBJ2-1; D is possibly TRBD2 (5 bases). Between the trimmed V and J ends, which lost 1 base and 9 bases, there was a span of 10 bases. Germline CDR1 reads SNHLY; CDR2 reads FYNNEI. The CDR3 totals 13 residues. This CDR3 is CASSEVGESEQFF. As DNA, the CDR3 is TGTGCCAGCAGTGAAGTCGGGGAAAGTGAGCAGTTCTTC. The variable domain in full, with the rest retrieved from reference TRBV2 and TRBJ2-1, is EPEVTQTPSHQVTQMGQEVILRCVPISNHLYFYWYRQILGQKVEFLVSFYNNEISEKSEIFDDQFSVERPDGSNFTLKIRSTKLEDSAMYFCASSEVGESEQFFGPGTRLTVL.

This clone has only a few counts. V gene TRBV2 combines with J gene TRBJ2-5; TRBD1 matches at 7 bases. The CDR3 consists of 14 residues. Germline trimming cut 0 bases from V and 8 bases from J; bases unmatched to any gene: 6. The V gene's germline CDR1 is SNHLY and CDR2 FYNNEI. CDR3 region: CASSEALAGGTQYF. CDR3 DNA sequence: TGTGCCAGCAGTGAAGCGCTGGCAGGGGGAACCCAGTACTTC.

The genes are TRBV7-9 and TRBJ1-4; possibly TRBD1 for D (6 bases). Trimming stripped 6 bases from V and 4 bases from J, with 15 bases between. From germline, CDR1 is SEHNR and CDR2 FQNEAQ (reference sequence). This CDR3 spans 15 amino acids. The CDR3 region is CASSRLGQSNEKLFF. In nucleotides, the CDR3 is TGTGCCAGCAGTAGATTAGGACAGAGTAATGAAAAACTGTTTTTT.

The genes are TRBV30 and TRBJ1-5; a possible D gene is TRBD1 (5 bases). V lost 3 bases, J lost 2 bases, and 11 bases lay in between. The germline CDR1 and CDR2 sequences are GTSNPN and SVGIG (reference sequence). The CDR3 loop spans 14 amino acids. The CDR3 sequence: CAWRGQGGNQPQHF. The CDR3 DNA follows: TGTGCCTGGAGGGGGCAGGGTGGCAATCAGCCCCAGCATTTT.

This chain uses TRBV5-1 with TRBJ2-5; D may be TRBD2 (6 bases). Germline V gene lookup returns CDR1 SGHRS and CDR2 YFSETQ. Trimming left V 5 bases short and J 2 bases short, with 16 bases between. The CDR3 sequence is 15 residues long. CDR3 amino acids: CASRGGVGLQETQYF. As DNA, the CDR3 is TGCGCCAGCAGAGGAGGGGTGGGTTTGCAAGAGACCCAGTACTTC.

The V call is TRBV28, the J call TRBJ2-3; no definite D call. V shed 7 bases and J shed 0 bases, with 14 bases lying between them. This CDR3 spans 15 amino acids. Germline V gives CDR1 MDHEN, CDR2 SYDVKM. CDR3 sequence reads: CASTQNFPSTDTQYF. DNA for the CDR3: TGTGCCAGCACCCAGAATTTTCCTAGCACAGATACGCAGTATTTT.

A word on this clone: One junction end disagrees with the germline gene, perhaps due to a read error. This chain connects TRBV6-5 to TRBJ2-1; 7 bases are shared with TRBD1. CDR1 and CDR2 (germline): MNHEY, SVGAGI. The CDR3 has 15 amino acids. The CDR3 loop reads CASSNSRDSFNEQFF. In DNA, the CDR3 is TGTGCCAGCAGTAACTCCCGGGACAGCTTTAATGAGCAGTTCTTC.

The chain is built from TRBV11-2 and TRBJ2-1; tentative D call: TRBD2 (5 bases). Germline V gene lookup returns CDR1 SGHAT and CDR2 FQNNGV. This CDR3 spans 16 amino acids. V was pared by 8 bases and J by 6 bases, with 23 bases between. CDR3 residues: CASRFGSQRRSNEQFF. The CDR3 nucleotides read TGTGCCAGCCGATTCGGCAGTCAGAGGAGGTCCAATGAGCAGTTCTTC.

This chain uses TRBV7-9 with TRBJ2-7; possibly TRBD1 for D (6 bases). This CDR3 spans 15 amino acids. With 5 bases removed from V and 0 bases from J, the gap between germline ends came to 14 bases. Germline CDR1 is SEHNR and CDR2 is FQNEAQ (reference sequence). The CDR3: CASSPAGQPSYEQYF. CDR3 in DNA: TGTGCCAGCAGCCCAGCTGGACAGCCCTCCTACGAGCAGTACTTC.

V gene TRBV5-1 combines with J gene TRBJ2-1; TRBD2 agrees at 12 bases. The length of the CDR3 is 15 residues. CDR1 and CDR2 from the germline V gene are SGHRS and YFSETQ. The V and J ends lost 4 bases and 4 bases, in that order; junction bases with no gene match: 3. In nucleotides, the CDR3 is TGCGCCAGCAGCAGGACTAGCGGGACTTACAATGAGCAGTTCTTC. Translation gives CASSRTSGTYNEQFF.

This clone was observed a few times. J is TRBJ1-1 and V is TRBV18; D not certain. CDR1 is KGHSH and CDR2 is LQKENI in the germline V gene. CDR3 size: 15 residues. V lost 2 bases, J lost 5 bases, and 15 bases lay in between. CDR3 protein: CASSPRSGLETEAFF. DNA for the CDR3: TGTGCCAGCTCACCAAGGTCGGGTCTGGAGACTGAAGCTTTCTTT. The variable domain in full, with the rest retrieved from reference TRBV18 and TRBJ1-1, is NAGVMQNPRHLVRRRGQEARLRCSPMKGHSHVYWYRQLPEEGLKFMVYLQKENIIDESGMPKERFSAEFPKEGPSILRIQQVVRGDSAAYFCASSPRSGLETEAFFGQGTRLTVV.

The chain combines TRBV29-1 with TRBJ2-6, with a possible D match to TRBD1 (6 bases). The CDR3 has 14 amino acids. Germline CDR1 is SQVTM and CDR2 is ANQGSEA. The V end lost 6 bases, the J end lost 0 bases, and 9 bases lay between the germline ends. The CDR3 coding sequence is TGCAGCGTGGGACACAACTCTGGGGCCAACGTCCTGACTTTC. Protein sequence: CSVGHNSGANVLTF.

This chain uses TRBV19 with TRBJ2-3; 10 nucleotides match TRBD2. Trimming took 3 bases from V and 2 from J; bases not matched to a gene: 8. This CDR3 comprises 17 residues. From germline, CDR1 is LNHDA and CDR2 SQIVND (reference sequence). CDR3 loop: CASSISGGAAITDTQYF. The CDR3 coding sequence is TGTGCCAGTAGTATCAGCGGGGGGGCAGCTATCACAGATACGCAGTATTTT.

Details on this clone: Other DNA sequences in this specimen translate into the identical CDR3. The chain joins TRBV12-3 or TRBV12-4 to TRBJ1-2; no clear D. Trimming took 2 bases from V and 0 from J, leaving 4 bases between them. The CDR3 sequence is 13 residues long. The CDR3 nucleotides are TGTGCCAGCAGTTTAACGGCTAACTATGGCTACACCTTC. Residues: CASSLTANYGYTF.

The chain combines TRBV7-9 with TRBJ2-4; perhaps TRBD2 as D (5 bases). Germline CDR1 is SEHNR and CDR2 is FQNEAQ (reference sequence). Trimming stripped 2 bases from V and 7 bases from J, with 12 bases between. This CDR3 comprises 14 residues. The CDR3 nucleotides read TGTGCCAGCAGCTTATCAGACTACGGGAACATTCAGTACTTC. Its translation: CASSLSDYGNIQYF.

The gene calls are TRBV19 and TRBJ1-2; D is uncertain. V was cut by 6 bases and J by 2 bases, with 16 bases left in between. The length of the CDR3 is 15 residues. The germline CDR1 and CDR2 sequences are LNHDA and SQIVND (reference sequence). DNA of the CDR3: TGTGCCAGTAGCGCGCTGGGGAGGACCAACTATGGCTACACCTTC. As protein: CASSALGRTNYGYTF.

The genes are TRBV29-1 and TRBJ2-3; tentative D call: TRBD1 (5 bases). Germline CDR1 SQVTM, CDR2 ANQGSEA. V was pared by 1 base and J by 9 bases, with 14 bases between. The CDR3 runs to 13 residues. The CDR3 loop is CSVEVVRAETQYF. Here the CDR3 DNA reads TGCAGCGTTGAAGTAGTCAGGGCGGAAACGCAGTATTTT.

This clone occurred once. The chain links TRBV5-6 to TRBJ1-2; TRBD1 might be the D (5 bases). The germline CDR1 and CDR2 sequences are SGHDT and YYEEEE. The CDR3 length is 16 residues. V was cut by 0 bases and J by 2 bases, with 14 bases left in between. The CDR3 loop is CASSLAQGRLNYGYTF. CDR3 in DNA: TGTGCCAGCAGCTTGGCGCAGGGTCGGTTGAACTATGGCTACACCTTC.

V gene TRBV2 combines with J gene TRBJ2-1, with 7 nucleotides matching TRBD1. The CDR3 has 14 amino acids. V dropped 6 bases and J dropped 0; count of bases not matched to a gene: 2. Germline lookup yields CDR1 SNHLY and CDR2 FYNNEI. The CDR3 reads CASRAGGSYNEQFF. The CDR3 nucleotides are TGTGCCAGCAGAGCAGGGGGCTCCTACAATGAGCAGTTCTTC. The entire variable domain, with the rest obtained from reference TRBV2 and TRBJ2-1, is as follows: EPEVTQTPSHQVTQMGQEVILRCVPISNHLYFYWYRQILGQKVEFLVSFYNNEISEKSEIFDDQFSVERPDGSNFTLKIRSTKLEDSAMYFCASRAGGSYNEQFFGPGTRLTVL.

The gene calls are TRBV6-1 and TRBJ2-3; TRBD2 might be the D (6 bases). The CDR3 spans 16 residues. Trimming removed 0 bases from V and 2 bases from J, with 12 bases in between. Germline lookup yields CDR1 MNHNS and CDR2 SASEGT. CDR3 coding DNA: TGTGCCAGCAGTGAAGCGGTGGCGGGGTACACAGATACGCAGTATTTT. Residues: CASSEAVAGYTDTQYF.

This clone was seen many times. The CDR3 sequence: CAWSPTGTGNQETQYF. The CDR3 region has the DNA TGTGCCTGGAGTCCAACCGGGACAGGGAACCAAGAGACCCAGTACTTC. The chain carries TRBV30 and TRBJ2-5, with 9 nucleotides matching TRBD1. Trimming cost V 2 bases and J 0 bases; bases outside gene matches: 7. This CDR3 contains 16 residues. Germline assignment: CDR1 GTSNPN and CDR2 SVGIG (reference sequence). Full variable domain (outside the CDR3, taken from reference TRBV30 and TRBJ2-5): SQTIHQWPATLVQPVGSPLSLECTVEGTSNPNLYWYRQAAGRGLQLLFYSVGIGQISSEVPQNLSASRPQDRQFILSSKKLLLSDSGFYLCAWSPTGTGNQETQYFGPGTRLLVL.

The rearrangement links TRBV18 to TRBJ2-2; 7 bases are shared with TRBD1. This CDR3 has 14 residues. The germline CDR1 and CDR2 sequences are KGHSH and LQKENI. V gave up 5 bases and J gave up 4 bases; unmatched junction bases: 4. The CDR3 protein is CASSSGTVTGELFF. The CDR3 DNA reads as TGTGCCAGCTCATCCGGGACAGTCACCGGGGAGCTGTTTTTT.

V and J are TRBV3-1 (or the pseudogene TRBV3-2) and TRBJ2-1, with 12 positions matching TRBD2. J lost 7 bases, V lost 10 bases, and 5 bases had no gene match. The CDR3 is made up of 13 amino acids. Germline V CDR1 and CDR2: LGHDT, YNNKEL (reference sequence). In DNA form, the CDR3 reads TGTGCCACCCGACTAGCGGGGGCGAATGAGCAGTTCTTC. Translated: CATRLAGANEQFF.

A few counts support this clone. The chain employs TRBV5-1 and TRBJ2-5, with 9 nucleotides matching TRBD2. The CDR3 has 16 amino acids. Trimming removed 7 bases from V and 2 bases from J; junction bases left unmatched: 12. Germline-derived CDR1 and CDR2 are SGHRS and YFSETQ. The CDR3 protein is CASSINLAGIQETQYF. The DNA of the CDR3 is TGCGCCAGCTCAATTAATCTAGCGGGGATACAAGAGACCCAGTACTTC.

The chain joins TRBV28 to TRBJ1-1, with D perhaps TRBD1 (5 bases). Trimming removed 9 bases at V and 3 bases at J, with 17 bases between. The CDR3 loop spans 14 amino acids. The germline gives CDR1 MDHEN, CDR2 SYDVKM. In DNA, the CDR3 is TGTGCCAGTCCACCCCAGGGATGGGACACTGAAGCTTTCTTT. Its translation: CASPPQGWDTEAFF.

This clone was seen just once. The chain employs TRBV5-1 and TRBJ1-5; the D is unclear. V was trimmed by 0 bases and J by 7 bases, leaving 11 bases between them. The germline CDR1 and CDR2 sequences are SGHRS and YFSETQ. This CDR3 has 14 amino acids. The CDR3 DNA sequence: TGCGCCAGCAGCTTGGATGGGCTCCCGCAGCCCCAGCATTTT. It encodes CASSLDGLPQPQHF. The entire variable domain, with the rest obtained from reference TRBV5-1 and TRBJ1-5, is as follows: KAGVTQTPRYLIKTRGQQVTLSCSPISGHRSVSWYQQTPGQGLQFLFEYFSETQRNKGNFPGRFSGRQFSNSRSEMNVSTLELGDSALYLCASSLDGLPQPQHFGDGTRLSIL.

This clone has only one observation. V and J are TRBV6-6 and TRBJ1-5; D might be TRBD1 (6 bases). This CDR3 comprises 16 residues. V gave up 5 bases and J gave up 3 bases, with 17 bases separating them. The V gene's germline CDR1 is MNHNY and CDR2 SVGAGI (reference sequence). The CDR3 DNA reads TGTGCCAGCAGTACACGGCTGGACAGTCTCAATCAGCCCCAGCATTTT. Amino acid sequence: CASSTRLDSLNQPQHF.